This is a list of T cell receptor beta chains from one sample in a study of graft-versus-host responses after intestinal transplantation. Assay: immunoSEQ multiplex PCR; the TCRdb copy retains only in-frame clones and omits some. The repertoire includes 13,000 to 15,000 clones, around 38% of them detected once, and more than 1% sits in the top ten. The sample was alloreactive CD4+ T cells from a mixed lymphocyte reaction culture, taken before intestinal transplant. These receptors were obtained from a human patient who received an intestinal transplant. Both conserved end residues are part of each CDR3.

len | j_gene | v_gene | CDR3aa
15 | TRBJ2-3 | TRBV9 | CASSPRLASTDTQYF
13 | TRBJ1-2 | TRBV18 | CASSPFEEDGYTF
15 | TRBJ2-3 | TRBV7-2 | CASSAQRLNTDTQYF
15 | TRBJ1-2 | TRBV18 | CASSPQDSVGYGYTF
16 | TRBJ1-1 | TRBV4-2 | CASSQGTGEYGTEAFF
15 | TRBJ1-1 | TRBV5-1 | CASSWDGGRGTEAFF
13 | TRBJ2-7 | TRBV6-6 | CASRLPGQTSIDF
16 | TRBJ1-1 | TRBV7-7 | CASSLGPGQGPSGAFF
16 | TRBJ1-1 | TRBV4-1 | CASSRRGQGLNTEAFF
13 | TRBJ2-3 | TRBV5-1 | CASSLVGTDTQYF
11 | TRBJ2-2 | TRBV29-1 | CSDYNTGELFF
13 | TRBJ1-5 | TRBV19 | CASSIGAGQPQHF
15 | TRBJ1-6 | TRBV11-2 | CASSLESGNSSPLHF
11 | TRBJ2-7 | TRBV20-1 | CSAGTGTEQYF
13 | TRBJ2-7 | TRBV5-8 | CASSLGQGGEQYF
15 | TRBJ1-3 | TRBV6-5 | CASSYSWASGNTIYF
13 | TRBJ1-2 | TRBV9 | CASSVGDSYGYTF
13 | TRBJ2-7 | TRBV10-3 | CATLPDRVGEQYF
17 | TRBJ2-2 | TRBV7-9 | CASSPRLAGGDTGELFF
16 | TRBJ2-2 | TRBV5-1 | CASSLSAAGGSGELFF
17 | TRBJ1-1 | TRBV30 | CAWSRDRDILENTEAFF
16 | TRBJ2-5 | TRBV9 | CASSVGVVVGKETQYF
14 | TRBJ1-5 | TRBV27 | CASRRTGNNQPQHF
14 | TRBJ1-1 | TRBV5-1 | CASSLGTGTTEAFF
13 | TRBJ2-5 | TRBV7-2 | CASSERGGRTQYF
13 | TRBJ1-1 | TRBV7-9 | CASSLEPNTEAFF
15 | TRBJ1-3 | TRBV6-5 | CASSYSTGVGNTIYF
15 | TRBJ1-4 | TRBV19 | CASSRQGTANEKLFF